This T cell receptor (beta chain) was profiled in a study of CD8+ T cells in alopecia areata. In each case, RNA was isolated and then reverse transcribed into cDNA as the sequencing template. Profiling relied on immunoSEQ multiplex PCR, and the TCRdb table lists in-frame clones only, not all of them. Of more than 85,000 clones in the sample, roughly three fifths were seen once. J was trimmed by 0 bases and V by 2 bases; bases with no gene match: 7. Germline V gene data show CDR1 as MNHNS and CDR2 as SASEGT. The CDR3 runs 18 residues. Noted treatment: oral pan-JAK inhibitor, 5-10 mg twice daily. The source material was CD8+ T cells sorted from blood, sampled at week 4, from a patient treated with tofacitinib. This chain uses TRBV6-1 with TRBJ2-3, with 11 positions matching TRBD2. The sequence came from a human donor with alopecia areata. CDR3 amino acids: CASSETASGGFSTDTQYF. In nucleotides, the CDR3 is TGTGCCAGCAGTGAAACGGCTAGCGGGGGGTTTAGCACAGATACGCAGTATTTT.